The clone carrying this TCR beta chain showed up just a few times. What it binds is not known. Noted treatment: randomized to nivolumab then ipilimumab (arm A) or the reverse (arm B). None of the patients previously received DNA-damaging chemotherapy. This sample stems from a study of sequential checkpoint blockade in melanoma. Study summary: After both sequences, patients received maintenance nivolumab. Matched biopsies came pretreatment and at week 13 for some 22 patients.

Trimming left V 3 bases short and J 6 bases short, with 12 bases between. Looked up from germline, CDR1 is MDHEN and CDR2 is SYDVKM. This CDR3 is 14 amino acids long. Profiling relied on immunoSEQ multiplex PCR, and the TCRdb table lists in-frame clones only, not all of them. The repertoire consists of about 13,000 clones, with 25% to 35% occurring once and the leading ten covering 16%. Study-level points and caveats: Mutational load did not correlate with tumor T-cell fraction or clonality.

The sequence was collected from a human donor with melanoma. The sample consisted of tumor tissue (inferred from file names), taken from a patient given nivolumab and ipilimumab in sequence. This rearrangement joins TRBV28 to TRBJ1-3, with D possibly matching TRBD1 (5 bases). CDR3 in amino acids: CASSFQGFANTIYF. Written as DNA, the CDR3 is TGTGCCAGCAGTTTCCAGGGTTTCGCAAACACCATATATTTT. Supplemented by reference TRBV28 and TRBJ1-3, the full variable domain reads DVKVTQSSRYLVKRTGEKVFLECVQDMDHENMFWYRQDPGLGLRLIYFSYDVKMKEKGDIPEGYSVSREKKERFSLILESASTNQTSMYLCASSFQGFANTIYFGEGSWLTVV.